The 21 T cell receptor beta chains below come from one sample, sequenced in a study of CD8 T cells in Susac syndrome. The RNA input was 0.5 to 1 ug, and it was reverse transcribed with random hexamers. TCRdb recomputed calls from the immunoSEQ multiplex PCR reads with MiXCR, one row per CDR3 protein. The sample consists of some 100,000 distinct CDR3 sequences, approximately 93% of them appearing once. Specimen: CD4+ T cells from PBMCs. Source of these receptors: a human donor with multiple sclerosis.

J is TRBJ1-2 and V is TRBV6-5; D might be TRBD1 (6 bases). The V end was cut by 3 bases, the J end by 4 bases, with 9 bases between. The CDR3 contains 13 residues. Looked up from germline, CDR1 is MNHEY and CDR2 is SVGAGI. CDR3 nucleotides: TGTGCCAGCAGTTATACAGGGACCTATGGCTACACCTTC. Amino acids: CASSYTGTYGYTF.

This clonotype was detected only once. The V call is TRBV5-1, the J call TRBJ1-1; 7 nucleotides agree with TRBD1. Germline CDR1 reads SGHRS; CDR2 reads YFSETQ. V lost 0 bases and J lost 5; bases outside the gene matches: 4. The CDR3 contains 14 residues. CDR3 nucleotide sequence: TGCGCCAGCAGCTTGGCCCAGGGGGGGACTGAAGCTTTCTTT. Amino acid sequence: CASSLAQGGTEAFF. Full variable domain (outside the CDR3, taken from reference TRBV5-1 and TRBJ1-1): KAGVTQTPRYLIKTRGQQVTLSCSPISGHRSVSWYQQTPGQGLQFLFEYFSETQRNKGNFPGRFSGRQFSNSRSEMNVSTLELGDSALYLCASSLAQGGTEAFFGQGTRLTVV.

The chain carries TRBV18 and TRBJ1-5; D gene unclear. V was pared by 2 bases and J by 5 bases, with 7 bases between. The germline CDR1 and CDR2 sequences are KGHSH and LQKENI. The CDR3 extends over 13 amino acids. CDR3 bases: TGTGCCAGCTCACCATCCGTAGATCAGCCCCAGCATTTT. This codes for CASSPSVDQPQHF. Supplemented by reference TRBV18 and TRBJ1-5, the full variable domain reads NAGVMQNPRHLVRRRGQEARLRCSPMKGHSHVYWYRQLPEEGLKFMVYLQKENIIDESGMPKERFSAEFPKEGPSILRIQQVVRGDSAAYFCASSPSVDQPQHFGDGTRLSIL.

This clonotype came up once. The rearrangement links TRBV5-1 to TRBJ1-1; D is possibly TRBD1 (5 bases). Trimming removed 4 bases at V and 3 bases at J, with 13 bases between. In germline, CDR1 is SGHRS, CDR2 YFSETQ. The CDR3 spans 14 residues. In nucleotides, the CDR3 is TGCGCCAGCAGCGGGGCAGCCGTGTACACTGAAGCTTTCTTT. Its translation is CASSGAAVYTEAFF. Filled out from reference TRBV5-1 and TRBJ1-1, the complete variable domain reads KAGVTQTPRYLIKTRGQQVTLSCSPISGHRSVSWYQQTPGQGLQFLFEYFSETQRNKGNFPGRFSGRQFSNSRSEMNVSTLELGDSALYLCASSGAAVYTEAFFGQGTRLTVV.

This chain uses TRBV6-5 with TRBJ1-2; tentative D call: TRBD1 (6 bases). This CDR3 is built from 12 residues. V was cut by 10 bases and J by 8 bases, with 17 bases left in between. Germline-derived CDR1 and CDR2 are MNHEY and SVGAGI. This chain's CDR3 is CATAITGRGYTF. For the CDR3, the DNA is TGTGCCACAGCAATAACAGGGCGCGGCTACACCTTC.

The chain links TRBV19 to TRBJ1-5, with no clear D. Germline lookup yields CDR1 LNHDA and CDR2 SQIVND (reference sequence). The CDR3 has 10 residues. The V end lost 9 bases, the J end lost 2 bases, and 2 bases lay between the germline ends. The chain's CDR3 is CARCNQPQHF. DNA of the CDR3: TGTGCCAGGTGCAATCAGCCCCAGCATTTT. Using reference TRBV19 and TRBJ1-5 for the parts outside the CDR3, the full variable domain is DGGITQSPKYLFRKEGQNVTLSCEQNLNHDAMYWYRQDPGQGLRLIYYSQIVNDFQKGDIAEGYSVSREKKESFPLTVTSAQKNPTAFYLCARCNQPQHFGDGTRLSIL.

The CDR3 nucleotides are TGTGCCAGCAGCTCGACAGGGGGTGGGGAAAAACTGTTTTTT. Its protein product is CASSSTGGGEKLFF. V and J are TRBV28 and TRBJ1-4, with 9 bases lining up with TRBD1. Germline CDR1 reads MDHEN; CDR2 reads SYDVKM. This CDR3 has 14 amino acids. V lost 6 bases, J lost 8 bases, and 7 bases stayed unmatched.

CDR3 bases: TGTGCCAGCAGCTTGGACACTATAATCACAGATACGCAGTATTTT. Its protein is CASSLDTIITDTQYF. The chain couples TRBV5-4 to TRBJ2-3; no clear D gene. CDR3 length: 15 amino acids. V lost 0 bases and J 2 bases, leaving 10 bases between the germline ends. Germline CDR1 and CDR2: SGHNT and YYREEE (reference sequence). The variable domain in full, with the rest retrieved from reference TRBV5-4 and TRBJ2-3, is ETGVTQSPTHLIKTRGQQVTLRCSSQSGHNTVSWYQQALGQGPQFIFQYYREEENGRGNFPPRFSGLQFPNYSSELNVNALELDDSALYLCASSLDTIITDTQYFGPGTRLTVL.

This clonotype came up once. The V gene is TRBV7-2, the J gene TRBJ1-5, with D perhaps matching TRBD1 (6 bases). V was shortened by 5 bases and J by 8 bases, with 13 bases between the two germline ends. CDR1 is SGHTA and CDR2 is FQGNSA in the germline V gene. This CDR3 comprises 13 residues. The CDR3 sequence: CASSPGDREPQHF. The CDR3 region has the DNA TGTGCCAGCAGCCCAGGGGATAGAGAGCCCCAGCATTTT.

The rearrangement joins TRBV6-2 or TRBV6-3 to TRBJ2-1, with D possibly matching TRBD1 (5 bases). The CDR3 consists of 15 residues. In germline, CDR1 is MNHEY, CDR2 SVGEGT. The V gene lost 5 bases and the J gene lost 8 bases, with 19 bases spanning the gap. The CDR3 is CASSGAGPFEDEQFF. Here the CDR3 DNA reads TGTGCCAGCAGTGGGGCCGGGCCTTTCGAGGATGAGCAGTTCTTC.

The chain employs TRBV14 and TRBJ1-3; D not certain. The V gene's germline CDR1 is SGHDN and CDR2 FVKESK. The V end was cut by 4 bases, the J end by 0 bases, with 13 bases between. This CDR3 spans 16 amino acids. This CDR3 is CASSRLRGDSGNTIYF. The CDR3 DNA reads as TGTGCCAGCAGCCGTTTACGCGGAGACTCTGGAAACACCATATATTTT.

V gene TRBV6-2 or TRBV6-3 combines with J gene TRBJ2-7, with D hard to call. Germline V gene sequence: CDR1 MNHEY, CDR2 SVGEGT. The CDR3 is made up of 11 amino acids. V lost 6 bases, J lost 5 bases, and 8 bases lay in between. The CDR3 reads CASSRWNEQYF. CDR3 sequence (DNA): TGTGCCAGCAGCAGGTGGAACGAGCAGTACTTC.

V and J are TRBV2 and TRBJ1-2; possible D gene TRBD1, 6 bases. V lost 6 bases, J lost 8 bases, and 16 bases lay in between. Germline CDR1 SNHLY, CDR2 FYNNEI. The CDR3 consists of 13 residues. CDR3 in DNA: TGTGCCAGCAGAGTCACAAGGGACACCGGCTACACCTTC. Translated, it gives CASRVTRDTGYTF.

The chain has TRBV9 and TRBJ1-3; D perhaps matches TRBD1 (5 bases). Germline loops: CDR1 SGDLS, CDR2 YYNGEE. CDR3 length: 21 residues. The V end was cut by 1 base, the J end by 3 bases, with 29 bases between. In DNA form, the CDR3 reads TGTGCCAGCAGCGTAACTGATTGGGCGGGCAGGGCTTCACCGTTTGGAAACACCATATATTTT. Its protein product is CASSVTDWAGRASPFGNTIYF.

The CDR3 region is CSARTGGPTDTQYF. The CDR3 region has the DNA TGCAGTGCTAGAACCGGGGGTCCCACAGATACGCAGTATTTT. V usage is TRBV20-1 and J usage is TRBJ2-3; D is perhaps TRBD2 (6 bases). Germline V CDR1 and CDR2: DFQATT, SNEGSKA (reference sequence). Trimming took off 2 bases at V and 2 bases at J, with 11 bases between the two ends. The CDR3 length is 14 residues.

The chain couples TRBV15 to TRBJ1-5; no clear D gene. The CDR3 is 18 amino acids. Trimming cost V 2 bases and J 4 bases, with 21 bases left between them. Germline CDR1 LNHNV, CDR2 YYDKDF (reference sequence). The CDR3 reads CATSRLPDATVRNQPQHF. CDR3 coding DNA: TGTGCCACCAGCAGATTACCCGACGCGACGGTAAGGAATCAGCCCCAGCATTTT.

J is TRBJ1-1 and V is TRBV5-1; D call uncertain. Germline CDR1 SGHRS, CDR2 YFSETQ. With 0 bases removed from V and 1 base from J, the gap between germline ends came to 13 bases. CDR3 length equals 16 residues. The CDR3 coding sequence is TGCGCCAGCAGCTTGGGGGCGTCACGACCGAACACTGAAGCTTTCTTT. It yields the protein CASSLGASRPNTEAFF.

This chain uses TRBV27 with TRBJ1-3; D unresolved. In germline, CDR1 is MNHEY, CDR2 SMNVEV (reference sequence). The CDR3 consists of 16 residues. V lost 4 bases, J lost 0 bases, and 13 bases lay in between. CDR3 sequence (DNA): TGTGCCAGCAGTTCCGCACGCCCCTTCTCTGGAAACACCATATATTTT. Its translation: CASSSARPFSGNTIYF.

The V gene is TRBV19, the J gene TRBJ1-2; TRBD1 might be the D (6 bases). V was shortened by 6 bases and J by 2 bases, with 10 bases between the two germline ends. CDR3 length: 13 amino acids. CDR1 and CDR2 (germline): LNHDA, SQIVND (reference sequence). The CDR3 sequence: CASSPTGNYGYTF. The CDR3 nucleotides are TGTGCCAGTAGCCCGACAGGAAACTATGGCTACACCTTC.

This clonotype was detected once. CDR3 sequence: CSVEPRLAGGEQFF. The CDR3 nucleotides read TGCAGCGTTGAACCCCGACTAGCGGGCGGGGAGCAGTTCTTC. The chain employs TRBV29-1 and TRBJ2-1; 10 bases map to TRBD2. V was pared by 2 bases and J by 10 bases, with 8 bases of the junction left unmatched. CDR3 size: 14 residues. The germline gives CDR1 SQVTM, CDR2 ANQGSEA.

J is TRBJ1-1 and V is TRBV5-1; the D is unclear. CDR3 length: 16 amino acids. V lost 4 bases to trimming and J lost 4 bases, with 20 bases between them. CDR1 is SGHRS, CDR2 YFSETQ, per germline. As DNA, the CDR3 is TGCGCCAGCAGCGAAGGATTCACGAGGATTGGCACTGAAGCTTTCTTT. Protein sequence: CASSEGFTRIGTEAFF.